One and the same sample provided the 6 T cell receptor beta chains below, sequenced in a study of a mutant IDH1 vaccine in newly diagnosed glioma. TCRdb's copy holds only in-frame clones and misses some; the assay was immunoSEQ multiplex PCR. Among tens of thousands of clones listed, around 80% were seen once. Documented time point: baseline, week 1 (first vaccination visit). Documented treatment: pre-vaccination baseline after standard-of-care therapy. The source material was PBMCs, sampled from a glioma patient treated with radiotherapy, temozolomide or both. These receptors all stem from a woman in her thirties or forties with glioma.

The V call is TRBV5-5, the J call TRBJ1-5; D perhaps matches TRBD1 (5 bases). The ends were cut back, 4 bases at V and 3 bases at J, with 14 bases in the middle. The CDR3 loop spans 15 amino acids. Germline V lookup: CDR1 SGHKS, CDR2 YYEKEE (reference sequence). The CDR3 DNA reads TGTGCCAGCAGCGCCCAAGGGGCCCTCAATCAGCCCCAGCATTTT. Its protein product is CASSAQGALNQPQHF. The variable domain in full, with the rest retrieved from reference TRBV5-5 and TRBJ1-5, is DAGVTQSPTHLIKTRGQQVTLRCSPISGHKSVSWYQQVLGQGPQFIFQYYEKEERGRGNFPDRFSARQFPNYSSELNVNALLLGDSALYLCASSAQGALNQPQHFGDGTRLSIL.

This chain links TRBV9 with TRBJ1-3; 8 positions agree with TRBD1. Unmatched junction bases numbered 9, after V lost 0 bases and J lost 7 bases. The germline V gene encodes CDR1 SGDLS and CDR2 YYNGEE. This CDR3 is built from 16 residues. The CDR3 spells CASSVEQQGVSNTIYF. CDR3 in DNA: TGTGCCAGCAGCGTAGAGCAACAGGGGGTTAGTAACACCATATATTTT.

The V and J genes are TRBV15 and TRBJ2-7; the D gene is possibly TRBD2 (7 bases). The ends were cut back, 4 bases at V and 5 bases at J, with 21 bases in the middle. The germline CDR1 and CDR2 sequences are LNHNV and YYDKDF (reference sequence). The length of the CDR3 is 16 residues. DNA of the CDR3: TGTGCCACCAGCATCCCACCACCTGGGAGGGGGAACGAGCAGTACTTC. Protein product: CATSIPPPGRGNEQYF.

CDR3 nucleotides: TGTGCCAGCAGCCAGAGAGTTTCTAACTATGGCTACACCTTC. Its translation is CASSQRVSNYGYTF. This rearrangement joins TRBV14 to TRBJ1-2; D ambiguous. This CDR3 has 14 amino acids. CDR1 is SGHDN and CDR2 is FVKESK in the germline V gene. The V and J ends lost 3 bases and 0 bases respectively, with 8 bases between them.

The chain recombines TRBV5-1 with TRBJ1-6, with no clear D. Germline CDR1 reads SGHRS; CDR2 reads YFSETQ. This CDR3 has 14 amino acids. Trimming removed 0 bases at V and 7 bases at J, with 8 bases between. This chain's CDR3 is CASSLGGNNSPLHF. DNA for the CDR3: TGCGCCAGCAGCTTGGGAGGTAACAATTCACCCCTCCACTTT.

The J gene is TRBJ1-5, the V gene TRBV5-6, with TRBD1 matching 10 bases. There are 14 residues in the CDR3. From germline, CDR1 is SGHDT and CDR2 YYEEEE. The junction had 2 bases not matched to a gene; V was cut back by 2 bases and J by 6 bases. The CDR3 reads CASSFGTGVQPQHF. CDR3 bases: TGTGCCAGCAGCTTTGGGACAGGGGTTCAGCCCCAGCATTTT.